This TCR beta chain was sequenced during a study of blood T cell repertoires in COVID-19. Per the authors' pipeline: Amplification of reference gene primers was used by the study to estimate nucleated cell counts. Here immunoSEQ multiplex PCR was the method, and the copy in TCRdb shows in-frame clones only, minus some. Clone size and the V and J calls come from that table; the DNA yielded D and trimming. The data hold 150,000 to 200,000 clones, with about 76% observed a single time. CDR1 and CDR2 (germline): GTSNPN, SVGIG (reference sequence). This CDR3 has 19 residues. V shed 0 bases, J shed 7 bases, and the junction held 21 bases outside the gene matches.

The genes are TRBV30 and TRBJ1-1, with 9 nucleotides matching TRBD1. The sample consisted of peripheral blood. The clonotype was recovered from a woman aged 50 to 60 with active or convalescent COVID-19. This CDR3 reads CAWSVFLGDREGGGGEAFF. The CDR3 DNA sequence: TGTGCCTGGAGTGTATTCCTAGGGGACAGGGAGGGGGGCGGTGGTGAAGCTTTCTTT.